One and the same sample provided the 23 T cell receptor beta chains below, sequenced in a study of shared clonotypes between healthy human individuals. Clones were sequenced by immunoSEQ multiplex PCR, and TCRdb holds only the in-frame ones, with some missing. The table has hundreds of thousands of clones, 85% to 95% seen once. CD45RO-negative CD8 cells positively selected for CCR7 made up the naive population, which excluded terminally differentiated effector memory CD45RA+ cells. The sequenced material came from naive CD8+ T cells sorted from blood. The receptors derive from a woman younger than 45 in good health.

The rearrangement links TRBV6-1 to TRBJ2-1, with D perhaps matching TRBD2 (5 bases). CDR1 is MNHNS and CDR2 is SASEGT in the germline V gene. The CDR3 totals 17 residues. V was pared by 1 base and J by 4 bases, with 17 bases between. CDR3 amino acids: CASSEVGVSGTYNEQFF. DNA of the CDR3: TGTGCCAGCAGTGAAGTTGGTGTAAGCGGAACTTACAATGAGCAGTTCTTC.

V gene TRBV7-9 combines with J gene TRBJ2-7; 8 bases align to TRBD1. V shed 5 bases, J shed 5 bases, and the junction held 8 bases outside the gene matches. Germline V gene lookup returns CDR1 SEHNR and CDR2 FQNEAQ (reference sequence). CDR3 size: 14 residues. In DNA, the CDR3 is TGTGCCAGCAGCGACCGGGACAGGTTCCACGAGCAGTACTTC. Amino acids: CASSDRDRFHEQYF. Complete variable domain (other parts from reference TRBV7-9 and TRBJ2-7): DTGVSQNPRHKITKRGQNVTFRCDPISEHNRLYWYRQTLGQGPEFLTYFQNEAQLEKSRLLSDRFSAERPKGSFSTLEIQRTEQGDSAMYLCASSDRDRFHEQYFGPGTRLTVT.

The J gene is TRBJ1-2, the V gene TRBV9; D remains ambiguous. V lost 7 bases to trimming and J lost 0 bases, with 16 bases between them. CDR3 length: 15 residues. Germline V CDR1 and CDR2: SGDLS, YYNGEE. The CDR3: CASYGRVQANYGYTF. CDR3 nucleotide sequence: TGTGCCAGCTATGGTCGTGTTCAAGCTAACTATGGCTACACCTTC.

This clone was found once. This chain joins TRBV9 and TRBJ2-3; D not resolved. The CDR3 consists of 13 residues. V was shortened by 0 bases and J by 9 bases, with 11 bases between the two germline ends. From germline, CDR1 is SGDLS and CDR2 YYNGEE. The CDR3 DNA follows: TGTGCCAGCAGCGTAGAGGGTGGTGACACGCAGTATTTT. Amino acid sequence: CASSVEGGDTQYF.

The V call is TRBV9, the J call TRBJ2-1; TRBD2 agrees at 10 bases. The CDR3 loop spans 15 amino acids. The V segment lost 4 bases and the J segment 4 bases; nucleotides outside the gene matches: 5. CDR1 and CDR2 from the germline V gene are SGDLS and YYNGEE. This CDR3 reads CASSHGLAEYNEQFF. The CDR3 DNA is TGTGCCAGCAGCCATGGACTAGCGGAATACAATGAGCAGTTCTTC.

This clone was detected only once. The DNA of the CDR3 is TGTGCCAGCAGCCCGAACAGGGCCGGGGAGCTGTTTTTT. This sequence encodes CASSPNRAGELFF. This rearrangement joins TRBV7-7 to TRBJ2-2; the D gene is possibly TRBD1 (6 bases). This CDR3 is 13 amino acids long. V was shortened by 5 bases and J by 6 bases, with 10 bases between the two germline ends. Germline lookup yields CDR1 SSHAT and CDR2 FNYEAQ (reference sequence). Looking up the rest from reference TRBV7-7 and TRBJ2-2 gives the full variable domain: GAGVSQSPRYKVTKRGQDVTLRCDPISSHATLYWYQQALGQGPEFLTYFNYEAQPDKSGLPSDRFSAERPEGSISTLTIQRTEQRDSAMYRCASSPNRAGELFFGEGSRLTVL.

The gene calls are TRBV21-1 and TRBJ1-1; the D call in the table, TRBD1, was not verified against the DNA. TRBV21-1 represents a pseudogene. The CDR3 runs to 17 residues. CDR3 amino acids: CASSRRQGEKVNTEAFF. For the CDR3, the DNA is TGTGCCAGCAGCAGGCGACAGGGGGAGAAAGTAAACACTGAAGCTTTCTTT.

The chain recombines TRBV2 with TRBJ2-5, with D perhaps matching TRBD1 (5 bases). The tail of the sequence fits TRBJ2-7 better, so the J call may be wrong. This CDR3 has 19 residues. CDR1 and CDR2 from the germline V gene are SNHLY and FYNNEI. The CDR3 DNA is TGTGCCAGCAGTGAAATCCCCACCGACAGTAACCCGGCCGCCTACGAGCAGTACTTC. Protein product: CASSEIPTDSNPAAYEQYF.

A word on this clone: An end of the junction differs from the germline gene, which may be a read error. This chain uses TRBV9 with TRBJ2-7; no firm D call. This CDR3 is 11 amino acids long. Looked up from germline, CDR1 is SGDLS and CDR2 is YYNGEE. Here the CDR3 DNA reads TGTGCCAGCAGCGTAGCCCCAAGAACAGACTTC. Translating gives CASSVAPRTDF.

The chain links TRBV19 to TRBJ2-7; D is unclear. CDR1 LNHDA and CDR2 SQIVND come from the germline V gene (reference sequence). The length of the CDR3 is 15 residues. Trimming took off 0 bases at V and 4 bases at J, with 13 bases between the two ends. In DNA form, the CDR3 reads TGTGCCAGTAGTATAGATGATTCGGCTCAATACGAGCAGTACTTC. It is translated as CASSIDDSAQYEQYF.

CDR3 sequence: CASSSGTGEQYF. The CDR3 bases are TGTGCCAGCAGCTCCGGGACAGGCGAGCAGTACTTC. This chain connects TRBV7-9 to TRBJ2-7; TRBD1 matches 8 bases. With V trimmed by 4 bases and J by 6 bases, 2 bases remained unmatched. The germline V gene encodes CDR1 SEHNR and CDR2 FQNEAQ (reference sequence). CDR3 length: 12 residues.

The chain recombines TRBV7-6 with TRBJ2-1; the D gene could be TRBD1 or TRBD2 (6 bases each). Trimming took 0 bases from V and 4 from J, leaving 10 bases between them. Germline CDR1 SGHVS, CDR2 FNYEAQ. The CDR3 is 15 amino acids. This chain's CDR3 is CASSLARGQYNEQFF. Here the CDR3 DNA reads TGTGCCAGCAGCTTAGCCCGGGGGCAGTACAATGAGCAGTTCTTC.

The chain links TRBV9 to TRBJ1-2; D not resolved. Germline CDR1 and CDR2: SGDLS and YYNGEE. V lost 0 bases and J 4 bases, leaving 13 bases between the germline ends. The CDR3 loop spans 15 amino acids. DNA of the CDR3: TGTGCCAGCAGCGTAGGGAAAACAGTCCTCTATGGCTACACCTTC. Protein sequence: CASSVGKTVLYGYTF.

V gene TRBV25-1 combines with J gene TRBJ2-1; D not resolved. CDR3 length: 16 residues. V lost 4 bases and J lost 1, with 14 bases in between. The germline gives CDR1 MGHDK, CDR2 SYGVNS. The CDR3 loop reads CASSGPTFGSYNEQFF. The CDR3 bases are TGTGCCAGCAGTGGCCCGACCTTTGGGTCCTACAATGAGCAGTTCTTC.

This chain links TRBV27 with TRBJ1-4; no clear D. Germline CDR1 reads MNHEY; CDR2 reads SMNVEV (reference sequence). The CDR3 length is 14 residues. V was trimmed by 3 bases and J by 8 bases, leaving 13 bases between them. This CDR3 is CASSLTGEEEKLFF. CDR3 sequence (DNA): TGTGCCAGCAGTTTGACTGGGGAGGAGGAAAAACTGTTTTTT.

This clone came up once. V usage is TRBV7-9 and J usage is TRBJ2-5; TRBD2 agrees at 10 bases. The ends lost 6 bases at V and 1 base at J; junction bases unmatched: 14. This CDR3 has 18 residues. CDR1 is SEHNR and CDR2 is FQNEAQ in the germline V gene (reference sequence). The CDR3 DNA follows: TGTGCCAGCAGTGAACTACCCGGACTAGCGGCGTCCCAAGAGACCCAGTACTTC. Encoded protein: CASSELPGLAASQETQYF. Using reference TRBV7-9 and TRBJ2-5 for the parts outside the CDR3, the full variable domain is DTGVSQNPRHKITKRGQNVTFRCDPISEHNRLYWYRQTLGQGPEFLTYFQNEAQLEKSRLLSDRFSAERPKGSFSTLEIQRTEQGDSAMYLCASSELPGLAASQETQYFGPGTRLLVL.

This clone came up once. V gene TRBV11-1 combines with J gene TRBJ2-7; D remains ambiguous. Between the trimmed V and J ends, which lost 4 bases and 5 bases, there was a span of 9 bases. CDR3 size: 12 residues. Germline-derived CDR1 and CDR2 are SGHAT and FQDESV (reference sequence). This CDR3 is CASSYRSDEQYF. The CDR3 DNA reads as TGTGCCAGCAGCTACCGTTCGGACGAGCAGTACTTC.

CDR3 bases: TGTGCCAGCAGCCCTGGGGATTCGATCTACTCTGGGGCCAACGTCCTGACTTTC. Translated, it gives CASSPGDSIYSGANVLTF. The J gene is TRBJ2-6, the V gene TRBV5-4; D not certain. This CDR3 comprises 18 residues. V lost 4 bases and J 0 bases, leaving 17 bases between the germline ends. The V gene's germline CDR1 is SGHNT and CDR2 YYREEE (reference sequence). Drawing the rest from reference TRBV5-4 and TRBJ2-6, the complete variable domain is ETGVTQSPTHLIKTRGQQVTLRCSSQSGHNTVSWYQQALGQGPQFIFQYYREEENGRGNFPPRFSGLQFPNYSSELNVNALELDDSALYLCASSPGDSIYSGANVLTFGAGSRLTVL.

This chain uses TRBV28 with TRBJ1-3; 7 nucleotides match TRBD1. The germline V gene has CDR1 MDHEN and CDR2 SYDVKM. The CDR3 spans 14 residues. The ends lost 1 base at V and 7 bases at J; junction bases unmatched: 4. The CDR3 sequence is CASSLLQGRNTIYF. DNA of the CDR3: TGTGCCAGCAGTTTATTACAGGGGAGGAACACCATATATTTT.

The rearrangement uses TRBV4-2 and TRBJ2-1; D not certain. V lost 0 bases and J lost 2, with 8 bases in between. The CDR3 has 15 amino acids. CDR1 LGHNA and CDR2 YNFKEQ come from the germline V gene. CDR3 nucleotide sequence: TGTGCCAGCAGCCAAGATCGGACGGCCTACAATGAGCAGTTCTTC. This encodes CASSQDRTAYNEQFF.

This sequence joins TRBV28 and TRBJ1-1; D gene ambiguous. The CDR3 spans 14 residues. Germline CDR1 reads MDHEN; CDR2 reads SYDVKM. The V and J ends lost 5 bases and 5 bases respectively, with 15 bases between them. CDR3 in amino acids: CASSLLGGRTEAFF. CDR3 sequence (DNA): TGTGCCAGCAGTCTACTTGGAGGTAGGACTGAAGCTTTCTTT.

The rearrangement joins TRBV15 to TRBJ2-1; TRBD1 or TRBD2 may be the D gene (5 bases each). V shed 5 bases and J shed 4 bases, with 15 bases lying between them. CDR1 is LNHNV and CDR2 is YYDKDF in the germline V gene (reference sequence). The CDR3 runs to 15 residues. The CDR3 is CATSSNRDVYNEQFF. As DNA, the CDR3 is TGTGCCACCAGCTCCAACCGGGACGTTTACAATGAGCAGTTCTTC. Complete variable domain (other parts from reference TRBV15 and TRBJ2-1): DAMVIQNPRYQVTQFGKPVTLSCSQTLNHNVMYWYQQKSSQAPKLLFHYYDKDFNNEADTPDNFQSRRPNTSFCFLDIRSPGLGDTAMYLCATSSNRDVYNEQFFGPGTRLTVL.

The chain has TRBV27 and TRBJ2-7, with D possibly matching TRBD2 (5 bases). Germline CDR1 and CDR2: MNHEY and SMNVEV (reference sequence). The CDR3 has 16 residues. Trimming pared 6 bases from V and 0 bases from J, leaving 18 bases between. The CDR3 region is CASSSSVGESSYEQYF. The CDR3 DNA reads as TGTGCCAGCAGCTCGTCCGTGGGAGAGAGCTCCTACGAGCAGTACTTC.